This T cell receptor beta chain was profiled in a study of cytomegalovirus exposure and HLA in healthy donors. Findings and caveats of the study: That first-cohort TCR clusters tended to co-occur in the approximately 110 validation repertoires was found in a later analysis.

This CDR3 has 11 residues. Germline-derived CDR1 and CDR2 are LNHDA and SQIVND (reference sequence). Trimming removed 1 base from V and 10 bases from J, with 5 bases in between. TCRdb's table, derived via immunoSEQ multiplex PCR, lists solely in-frame clones and lacks some. This sample yields tens of thousands of clones, of which roughly 90% are seen a single time; 0.95% to 1.5% belongs to the top ten. With regard to this clone: Antigen unknown. The same CDR3 is also encoded by other DNA sequences in this sample.

The TCR sequence derives from a woman younger than 35 in good health and CMV-seronegative. The sample taken for sequencing was PBMCs. The chain carries TRBV19 and TRBJ2-1, with D hard to call. Written as DNA, the CDR3 is TGTGCCAGTAGTATAGGACTCGAGCAGTTCTTC. It codes for CASSIGLEQFF.